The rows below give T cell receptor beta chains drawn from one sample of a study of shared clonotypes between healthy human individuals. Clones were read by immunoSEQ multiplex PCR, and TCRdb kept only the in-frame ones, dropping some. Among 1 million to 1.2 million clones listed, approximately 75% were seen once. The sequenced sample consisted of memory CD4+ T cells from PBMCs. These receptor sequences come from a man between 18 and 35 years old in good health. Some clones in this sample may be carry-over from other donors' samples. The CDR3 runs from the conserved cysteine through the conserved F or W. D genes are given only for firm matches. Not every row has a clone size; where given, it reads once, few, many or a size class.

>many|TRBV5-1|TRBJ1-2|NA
TGCGCCAGCAGCTTGGGGGCGGAGAACTATGGCTACACCTTC
CASSLGAENYGYTF
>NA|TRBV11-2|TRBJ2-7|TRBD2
TGTGCCAGCAGCCCACGACTAGCGGGACCTCTGTTCTTC
CASSPRLAGPLFF
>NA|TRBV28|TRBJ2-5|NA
TGTGCCAGCAGTTTCTTGGGGCGGGTTTCAGAGACCCAGTACTTC
CASSFLGRVSETQYF
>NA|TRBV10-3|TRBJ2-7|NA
TGTGCCATCAGTGAAGAGGCGGTAAGCTCCTACGAGCAGTACTTC
CAISEEAVSSYEQYF
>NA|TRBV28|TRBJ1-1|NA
TGTGCCAGCAGCCTCCCGGGGGCCCTCACTGAAGCTTTCTTT
CASSLPGALTEAFF
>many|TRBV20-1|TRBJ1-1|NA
TGCAGTGTGGGGAACCCGACTGAAGCTTTCTTT
CSVGNPTEAFF
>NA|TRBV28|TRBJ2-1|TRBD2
TGTGCCAGCAGTAACCTAGCGGGAGGGTACAATGAGCAGTTCTTC
CASSNLAGGYNEQFF
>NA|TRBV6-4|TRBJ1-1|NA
TGTGCCAGCAGTGACGTTCGGGGGCGCAGGACTTTCTTT
CASSDVRGRRTFF
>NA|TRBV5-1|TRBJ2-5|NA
TGCGCCAGCAGCTTGATCGGGGCAGCGGAGACCCAGTACTTC
CASSLIGAAETQYF
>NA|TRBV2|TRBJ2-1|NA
TGTGCCAGCAGCGCCGACAGTGCCCTCTACAATGAGCAGTTCTTC
CASSADSALYNEQFF
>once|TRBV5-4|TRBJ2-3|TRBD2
TGTGCCAGCAGACCACCGACTAGCGGGCTCACAGATACGCAGTATTTT
CASRPPTSGLTDTQYF
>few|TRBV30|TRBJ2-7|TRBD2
TGTGCCTGGAGGTGGGTAGCGGGAGCGGGGGAGCAGTACTTC
CAWRWVAGAGEQYF
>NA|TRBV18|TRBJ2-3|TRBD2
TGTGCCAGCTCACCACAAGCTAGCGGGAGGGCCCCAGATACGCAGTATTTT
CASSPQASGRAPDTQYF
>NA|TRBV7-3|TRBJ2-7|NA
TGTGCCAGCAGTTCCGGGGTCTGGCCCTACGAGCAGTACTTC
CASSSGVWPYEQYF
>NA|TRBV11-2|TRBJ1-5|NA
TGTGCCAGCAGCTTAGTTAACACTCAGCCCCAGCATTTT
CASSLVNTQPQHF
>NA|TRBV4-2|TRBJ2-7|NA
TGTGCCAGCAGCCGTACTAGTTTCTACGAGCAGTACTTC
CASSRTSFYEQYF
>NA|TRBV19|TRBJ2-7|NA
TGTGCCAGTAGTGCCTGGGACAACTACTACGAGCAGTACTTC
CASSAWDNYYEQYF
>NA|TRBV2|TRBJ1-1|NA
TGTGCCAGCAGTGAAGCGAGCGGAACTGAAGCTTTCTTT
CASSEASGTEAFF
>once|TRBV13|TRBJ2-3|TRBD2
TGTGCCAGCAGCTTAGGGGGACTAGCGGGAACAGATACGCAGTATTTT
CASSLGGLAGTDTQYF
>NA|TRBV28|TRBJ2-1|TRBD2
TGTGCCAGCAGTTACCCGGGACTAGCGGGAGGTAGGGGCTCCTACAATGAGCAGTTCTTC
CASSYPGLAGGRGSYNEQFF
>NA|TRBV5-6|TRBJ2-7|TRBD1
TGTGCCAGCAGCTTGGGGGACAGGTACGAGCAGTACTTC
CASSLGDRYEQYF
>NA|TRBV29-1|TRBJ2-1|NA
TGCAGCGTTGAAGGGGGGAGGCCCGTCAATGAGCAGTTCTTC
CSVEGGRPVNEQFF
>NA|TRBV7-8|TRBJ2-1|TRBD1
TGTGCCAGCACCCGTGAGGGGGCTACGAGCTCCTACAATGAGCAGTTCTTC
CASTREGATSSYNEQFF
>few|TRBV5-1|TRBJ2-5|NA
TGCGCCAGCAGCTTGGATGAGGACAGAAAAGAGACCCAGTACTTC
CASSLDEDRKETQYF
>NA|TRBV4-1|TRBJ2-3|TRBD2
TGCGCCAGCAGCCAAGTGGCTAGCGGGAGGCTAGGCACAGATACGCAGTATTTT
CASSQVASGRLGTDTQYF
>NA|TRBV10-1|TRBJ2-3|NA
TGCGCCAGCAGTGATTATCGAGATACGCAGTATTTT
CASSDYRDTQYF
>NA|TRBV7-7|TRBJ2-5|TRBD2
TGTGCCAGCAGCCCATTAGCGGGACCCGAAGAGACCCAGTACTTC
CASSPLAGPEETQYF
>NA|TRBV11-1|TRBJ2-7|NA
TGTGCCAGCAGCTTAGCAGCGGAACTTTACGAGCAGTACTTC
CASSLAAELYEQYF
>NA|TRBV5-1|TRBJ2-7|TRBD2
TGCGCCAGCAGCTTGTGGGCTAGCGGGACGGGAAACGAGCAGTACTTC
CASSLWASGTGNEQYF
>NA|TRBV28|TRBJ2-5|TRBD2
TGTGCCAGCAGTCAAGGACTAGCGGGAGCAGAGACCCAGTACTTC
CASSQGLAGAETQYF
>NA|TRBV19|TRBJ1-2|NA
TGTGCCAGTAGTCCCCGCGGGACTGGCTACACCTTC
CASSPRGTGYTF
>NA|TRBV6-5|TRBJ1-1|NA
TGTGCCAGCAGTGTACGGCAGCCGAACACTGAAGCTTTCTTT
CASSVRQPNTEAFF
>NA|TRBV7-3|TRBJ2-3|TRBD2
TGTGCCAGCAGCAGAGCTAGCGGGCGCACAGATACGCAGTATTTT
CASSRASGRTDTQYF
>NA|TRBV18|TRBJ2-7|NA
TGTGCCAGCTCACCAATCAGTGAGGACTACGAGCAGTACTTC
CASSPISEDYEQYF
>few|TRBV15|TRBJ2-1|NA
TGTGCCACCAGCTCTTACAGGGGGGGCAATGAGCAGTTCTTC
CATSSYRGGNEQFF
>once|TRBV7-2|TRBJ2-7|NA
TGTGCCAGCAGCTCCCCGACGACAGCCCCCTACGAGCAGTACTTC
CASSSPTTAPYEQYF
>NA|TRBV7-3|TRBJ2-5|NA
TGTGCCAGCAGCTTACAGGGGCAAGAGACCCAGTACTTC
CASSLQGQETQYF
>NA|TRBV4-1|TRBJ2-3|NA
TGCGCCAGCAGCCAGTGGGGGAGCACAGATACGCAGTATTTT
CASSQWGSTDTQYF
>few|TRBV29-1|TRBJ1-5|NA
TGCAGCGTTGGATGGGGGGGAGGAGAGCCCCAGCATTTT
CSVGWGGGEPQHF
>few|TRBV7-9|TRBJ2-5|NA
TGTGCCAGCAGCAAAGCCGGGGCAGAGACCCAGTACTTC
CASSKAGAETQYF
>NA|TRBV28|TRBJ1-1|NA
TGTGCCAGCAGCCCGACAGCTAACACTGAAGCTTTCTTT
CASSPTANTEAFF
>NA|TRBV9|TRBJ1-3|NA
TGTGCCAGCAGGGCCGGGGGTACCATATATTTT
CASRAGGTIYF
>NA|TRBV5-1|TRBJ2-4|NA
TGCGCCAGCAGCCCGGGCAGAATGACGGAAAACATTCAGTACTTC
CASSPGRMTENIQYF
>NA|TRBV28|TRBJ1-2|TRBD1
TGTGCCAGCAGCCTTCCAGGGGGTAAGGGCTACACCTTC
CASSLPGGKGYTF
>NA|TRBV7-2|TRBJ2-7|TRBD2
TGTGCCAGCAGCTTACGTAGCGGGAGGGGCGGGTACGAGCAGTACTTC
CASSLRSGRGGYEQYF
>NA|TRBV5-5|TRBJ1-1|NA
TGTGCCAGCAGCTTCATCAGGGAACAGAACACTGAAGCTTTCTTT
CASSFIREQNTEAFF
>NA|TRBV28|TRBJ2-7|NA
TGTGCCAGCAGTGGTGCGCGGGAAAGCTACGAGCAGTACTTC
CASSGARESYEQYF
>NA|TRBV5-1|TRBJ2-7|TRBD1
TGCGCCAGCAGCCTCGGGACAGATGGAAGGGGCTACGAGCAGTACTTC
CASSLGTDGRGYEQYF
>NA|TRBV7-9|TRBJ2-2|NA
TGTGCCAGCAGCTCGCGAGGGCACACCGGGGAGCTGTTTTTT
CASSSRGHTGELFF
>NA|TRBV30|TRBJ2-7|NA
TGTGCCTGGAGTGCGGGCTCCTACGAGCAGTACTTC
CAWSAGSYEQYF
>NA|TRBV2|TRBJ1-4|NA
TGTGCCAGCAGTGCAACTTACCCTGAAAAACTGTTTTTT
CASSATYPEKLFF
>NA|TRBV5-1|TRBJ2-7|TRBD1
TGCGCCAGCAGAGGGACAGGGGGCTACGAGCAGTACTTC
CASRGTGGYEQYF
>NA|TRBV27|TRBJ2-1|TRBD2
TGTGCCAGCAGTTCTAAAACTAGCGGGAGTTCGAATGGGCAGTTCTTC
CASSSKTSGSSNGQFF
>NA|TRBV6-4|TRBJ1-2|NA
TGTGCCAGCAGTGCCCTCCCCGGATGGGCCCTCTATGGCTACACCTTC
CASSALPGWALYGYTF
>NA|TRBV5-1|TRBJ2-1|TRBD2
TGCGCCAGCAGCCCCCGATTAGCGGGCCCTACTGAGCAGTTCTTC
CASSPRLAGPTEQFF
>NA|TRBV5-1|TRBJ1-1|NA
TGCGCCAGCAGCTTGGGAGGGCGGAACACTGAAGCTTTCTTT
CASSLGGRNTEAFF
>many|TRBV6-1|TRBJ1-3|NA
TGTGCCAGCAGCTACTCTGGAAACACCATATATTTT
CASSYSGNTIYF
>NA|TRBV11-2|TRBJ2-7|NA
TGTGCCAGCAGCTTATTGGGGGCAATGGCCTACGAGCAGTACTTC
CASSLLGAMAYEQYF
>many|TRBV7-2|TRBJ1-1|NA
TGTGCCAGCAGGCCAGGTGGAAACACTGAAGCTTTCTTT
CASRPGGNTEAFF
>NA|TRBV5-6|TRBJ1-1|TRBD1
TGTGCCAGCAGCTTCAGGGGGAGGAACACTGAAGCTTTCTTT
CASSFRGRNTEAFF